This entry lists 11 T cell receptor beta chains sequenced from one sample in a study of low-dose radiotherapy and immunotherapy resistance in tumors. Time point of the sample: before trial treatment. With TRAV- and TRBV-specific primers, first-strand cDNA was made, covering the alpha and beta chains. Using a constant-region primer together with a V-primer adapter, TCRs were subjected to roughly 18 PCR cycles of amplification. Using its own MiXCR run on the reads, TCRdb lists one record per CDR3 protein. The table has around 90,000 distinct CDR3 sequences, about 20% seen once; the top ten hold roughly 6%. The source was PBMCs, collected before treatment. These receptors came from a male donor with prostate cancer.

This clonotype was detected many times. The chain joins TRBV29-1 to TRBJ2-7, with 8 bases identical to TRBD2. This CDR3 is built from 13 residues. Trimming at V came to 4 bases and at J to 5 bases, leaving 7 bases not matched to a gene. Germline lookup yields CDR1 SQVTM and CDR2 ANQGSEA. The CDR3 protein is CSVVHSGTNEQYF. The DNA for the CDR3 is TGCAGCGTTGTTCATAGCGGGACCAACGAGCAGTACTTC.

This clonotype was found many times. V is TRBV3-1 and J is TRBJ2-7, with D perhaps TRBD2 (6 bases). With 4 bases removed from V and 0 bases from J, the gap between germline ends came to 7 bases. Germline V lookup: CDR1 LGHDT, CDR2 YNNKEL (reference sequence). The CDR3 covers 13 residues. The CDR3 DNA reads TGTGCCAGCAGCCCCGGGGGCTCCTACGAGCAGTACTTC. Protein sequence: CASSPGGSYEQYF.

This clonotype has at least ten counts. This sequence joins TRBV5-1 and TRBJ2-6; 8 bases fit TRBD1. Germline values: CDR1 SGHRS, CDR2 YFSETQ. This CDR3 is 18 amino acids long. V trimming: 0 bases; J trimming: 1 base; junction bases outside the gene matches: 6. The CDR3, as DNA: TGCGCCAGCAGCTTGGGGGGGACAGGACGGTCTGGGGCCAACGTCCTGACTTTC. Protein: CASSLGGTGRSGANVLTF.

The V gene is TRBV24-1, the J gene TRBJ2-1; TRBD1 matches 12 bases. Germline loops: CDR1 KGHDR, CDR2 SFDVKD. CDR3 length: 16 residues. V gave up 5 bases and J gave up 9 bases; unmatched junction bases: 10. This CDR3 reads CATSGPPGQGAIEQFF. In DNA, the CDR3 is TGTGCCACCAGTGGCCCCCCGGGACAGGGGGCGATTGAGCAGTTCTTC.

This clonotype has a count of ten or more. The CDR3 region has the DNA TGTGCCAGCAGCGGAGACAGGCATACGCAGTATTTT. Translating gives CASSGDRHTQYF. V gene TRBV6-5 combines with J gene TRBJ2-3; a possible D gene is TRBD1 (6 bases). Germline V gives CDR1 MNHEY, CDR2 SVGAGI. This CDR3 has 12 residues. With 6 bases removed from V and 7 bases from J, the gap between germline ends came to 11 bases.

The rearrangement uses TRBV5-3 and TRBJ2-1; the D call may be TRBD1 or TRBD2 (5 bases each). TRBV5-3 is flagged as an ORF with uncertain function. V was shortened by 8 bases and J by 7 bases, with 22 bases between the two germline ends. This CDR3 spans 15 amino acids. The CDR3 DNA sequence: TGTGCCAGCAGCCATCCGGGACCCTCAGCGAATGAGCAGTTCTTC. It specifies CASSHPGPSANEQFF.

This clonotype showed up many times. The V and J genes are TRBV21-1 and TRBJ2-7; no check of the table's D call, TRBD2, against the DNA was made. TRBV21-1 is labeled a pseudogene. This CDR3 contains 15 residues. This CDR3 is CASSPQGPEAGEQYF. The CDR3 DNA is TGTGCCAGCAGCCCACAGGGTCCCGAAGCGGGAGAGCAGTACTTC.

This clonotype was counted ten times or more. The V and J genes are TRBV6-5 and TRBJ1-2, with D perhaps matching TRBD1 (5 bases). This CDR3 contains 14 residues. The ends were cut back, 8 bases at V and 4 bases at J, with 17 bases in the middle. Per the germline V gene, CDR1 is MNHEY and CDR2 is SVGAGI. CDR3 sequence reads: CASRSEGYRYGYTF. CDR3 nucleotide sequence: TGTGCCAGCCGCTCAGAGGGGTACCGCTATGGCTACACCTTC.

This clonotype was seen at least ten times. The chain joins TRBV5-1 to TRBJ2-7; D is tentatively TRBD1 or TRBD2 (5 bases each). V lost 4 bases and J lost 6, with 17 bases in between. CDR3 length: 14 residues. In germline, CDR1 is SGHRS, CDR2 YFSETQ. Here the CDR3 DNA reads TGCGCCAGCAGCGAGGTCCCGGGGCCTCGCGAGCAGTACTTC. It encodes CASSEVPGPREQYF.

Concerning this clonotype: Given a far larger clone just one base away, this is likely a sequencing read error. The chain uses TRBV28 and TRBJ2-7, with 9 bases identical to TRBD2. Looked up from germline, CDR1 is MDHEN and CDR2 is SYDVKM. CDR3 length: 16 amino acids. J gave up 7 bases and V 8 bases, and 18 bases lay outside the gene matches. DNA for the CDR3: TGTGCCAGCGGCCTGCTCAGCGGGGGGACCTACAATGAGCAGTACTTC. This codes for CASGLLSGGTYNEQYF.

The sample holds many counts of this clonotype. The V and J genes are TRBV7-3 and TRBJ2-2; D is unresolved. CDR1 and CDR2 from the germline V gene are SGHTA and FQGTGA. The CDR3 is 15 amino acids. V lost 5 bases to trimming and J lost 8 bases, with 18 bases between them. CDR3 loop: CASSPSPILPGELFF. The CDR3 region has the DNA TGTGCCAGCAGCCCCTCCCCGATCCTACCAGGGGAGCTGTTTTTT. Drawing the rest from reference TRBV7-3 and TRBJ2-2, the complete variable domain is GAGVSQTPSNKVTEKGKYVELRCDPISGHTALYWYRQSLGQGPEFLIYFQGTGAADDSGLPNDRFFAVRPEGSVSTLKIQRTERGDSAVYLCASSPSPILPGELFFGEGSRLTVL.